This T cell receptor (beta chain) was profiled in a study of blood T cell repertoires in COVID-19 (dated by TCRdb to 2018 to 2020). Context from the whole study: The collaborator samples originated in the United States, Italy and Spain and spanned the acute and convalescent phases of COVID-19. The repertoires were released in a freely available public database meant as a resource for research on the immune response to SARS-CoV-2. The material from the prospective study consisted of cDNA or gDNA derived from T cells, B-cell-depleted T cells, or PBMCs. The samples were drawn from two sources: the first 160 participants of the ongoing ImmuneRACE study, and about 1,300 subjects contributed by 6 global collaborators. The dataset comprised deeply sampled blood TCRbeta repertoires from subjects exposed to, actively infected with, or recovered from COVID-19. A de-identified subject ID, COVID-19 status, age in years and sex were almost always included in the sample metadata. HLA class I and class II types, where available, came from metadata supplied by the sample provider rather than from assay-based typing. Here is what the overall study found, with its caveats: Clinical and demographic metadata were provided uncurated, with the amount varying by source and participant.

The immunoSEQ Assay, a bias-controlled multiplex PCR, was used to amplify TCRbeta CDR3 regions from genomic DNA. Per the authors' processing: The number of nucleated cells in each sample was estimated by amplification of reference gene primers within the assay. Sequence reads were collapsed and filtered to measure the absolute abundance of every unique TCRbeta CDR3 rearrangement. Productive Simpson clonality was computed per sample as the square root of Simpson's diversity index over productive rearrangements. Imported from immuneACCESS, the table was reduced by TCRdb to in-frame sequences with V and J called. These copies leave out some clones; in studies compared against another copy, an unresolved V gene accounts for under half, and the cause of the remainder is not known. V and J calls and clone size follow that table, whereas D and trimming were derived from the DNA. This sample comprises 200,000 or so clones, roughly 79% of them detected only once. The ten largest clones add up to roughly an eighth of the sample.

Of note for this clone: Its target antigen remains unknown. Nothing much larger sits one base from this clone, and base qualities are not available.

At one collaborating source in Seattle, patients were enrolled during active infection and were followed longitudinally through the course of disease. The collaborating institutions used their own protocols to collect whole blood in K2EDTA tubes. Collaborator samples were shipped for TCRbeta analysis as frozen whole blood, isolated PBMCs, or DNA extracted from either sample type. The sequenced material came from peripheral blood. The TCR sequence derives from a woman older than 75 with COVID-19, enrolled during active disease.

The CDR3 corresponds to CASSYSGQGNSPLHF. The nucleotide sequence is given as TGTGCCAGCAGTTACTCCGGACAGGGGAATTCACCCCTCCACTTT. The chain is made from TRBV6-6 and TRBJ1-6; 9 junctional bases match TRBD1. The CDR3 runs 15 residues from the cysteine to the phenylalanine. Here the CDR3 DNA is all that survives: 45 bases in frame from base 1. As encoded in the germline V gene (reference sequence), CDR1 is MNHNY while CDR2 is SVGAGI. Unmatched junction bases come to 1, with V trimmed by 0 bases and J by 7 bases.